Shown below are 25 T cell receptor beta chains from a single sample sequenced in a study of T cells in Graves' hyperthyroidism and ophthalmopathy. Template material for amplifying TCR beta CDR3 regions consisted of RNA transcripts. TCR CDR3 underwent first-round RT-PCR with the HTBI primer set. Each CDR3 protein gets one entry after TCRdb re-called the multiplex PCR reads with MiXCR. Of 410,000 or so distinct CDR3 sequences listed, roughly 14% are singletons. Sequenced material: blood. These receptors came from a man aged 18 to 35 with Graves' ophthalmopathy.

This clonotype was detected many times. The CDR3 region is CAWSRTEAFF. CDR3 in DNA: TGTGCCTGGAGTCGGACTGAAGCTTTCTTT. The chain uses TRBV30 and TRBJ1-1; D is uncertain. V was trimmed by 2 bases and J by 5 bases, leaving 3 bases between them. The CDR3 spans 10 residues. Per germline, CDR1 GTSNPN and CDR2 SVGIG (reference sequence).

This clonotype has at least ten counts. CDR3 protein: CASSYGGSFYNEQFF. DNA for the CDR3: TGTGCCAGCAGTTACGGCGGGAGCTTCTACAATGAGCAGTTCTTC. This chain joins TRBV6-2 or TRBV6-3 and TRBJ2-1; 7 positions match TRBD2. From germline, CDR1 is MNHEY and CDR2 SVGEGT. Unmatched junction bases numbered 4, after V lost 2 bases and J lost 3 bases. The CDR3 extends over 15 amino acids.

The chain carries TRBV6-1 and TRBJ1-2; no reliable D call. The CDR3 spans 13 residues. Germline loops: CDR1 MNHNS, CDR2 SASEGT. Trimming removed 7 bases from V and 6 bases from J, with 15 bases in between. The DNA of the CDR3 is TGTGCCAGCATGGCAGACCCCTTAAATGGCTACACCTTC. Its protein is CASMADPLNGYTF.

This clonotype was recorded at least ten times. V is TRBV2 and J is TRBJ2-5, with TRBD2 matching 15 bases. Losses at the gene ends were 6 bases for V and 5 bases for J; bases not matched to a gene: 1. The CDR3 consists of 14 residues. Per germline, CDR1 SNHLY and CDR2 FYNNEI. CDR3 residues: CASRGTSGGETQYF. The CDR3, as DNA: TGTGCCAGCAGAGGGACTAGCGGGGGGGAGACCCAGTACTTC.

This clonotype has only a few counts. The genes are TRBV11-3 and TRBJ2-1; the match to TRBD2 covers 7 bases. With 1 base clipped from V and 6 bases from J, the junction kept 15 bases outside the gene matches. CDR1 SGHNT and CDR2 YENEEA come from the germline V gene. The CDR3 covers 18 residues. The CDR3 DNA sequence: TGTGCCAGCAGCTTAGCCCCCACTAGCGACCATGGGGGCAATGAGCAGTTCTTC. Protein: CASSLAPTSDHGGNEQFF. The full variable domain, with the rest looked up from reference TRBV11-3 and TRBJ2-1, is EAGVVQSPRYKIIEKKQPVAFWCNPISGHNTLYWYLQNLGQGPELLIRYENEEAVDDSQLPKDRFSAERLKGVDSTLKIQPAELGDSAVYLCASSLAPTSDHGGNEQFFGPGTRLTVL.

This clonotype was counted ten times or more. The chain combines TRBV7-2 with TRBJ2-4; 8 bases match TRBD1. The CDR3 runs 17 residues. CDR1 is SGHTA and CDR2 is FQGNSA in the germline V gene. With 1 base clipped from V and 0 bases from J, the junction kept 5 bases outside the gene matches. The CDR3 DNA sequence: TGTGCCAGCAGCTTAGTCCGGGACAGGCTAGCCAAAAACATTCAGTACTTC. Its protein is CASSLVRDRLAKNIQYF.

At least ten counts were recorded for this clonotype. This chain uses TRBV7-3 with TRBJ2-3; possible D gene TRBD2, 6 bases. Trimming took 6 bases from V and 0 from J, leaving 10 bases between them. CDR1 and CDR2 (germline): SGHTA, FQGTGA. The CDR3 covers 14 residues. CDR3 nucleotides: TGTGCCAGCAGTCTGGGACTTAGCACAGATACGCAGTATTTT. Protein sequence: CASSLGLSTDTQYF.

This clonotype was detected a few times. This sequence joins TRBV19 and TRBJ1-6; D might be TRBD1 (6 bases). Germline values: CDR1 LNHDA, CDR2 SQIVND (reference sequence). The CDR3 length is 15 residues. V was trimmed by 4 bases and J by 3 bases, leaving 10 bases between them. The CDR3: CASSSTGIYNSPLHF. In nucleotides, the CDR3 is TGTGCCAGTAGTAGTACAGGGATCTATAATTCACCCCTCCACTTT.

The chain uses TRBV10-3 and TRBJ2-1; D is undetermined. The germline V gene has CDR1 ENHRY and CDR2 SYGVKD. The CDR3 has 15 amino acids. The ends were cut back, 7 bases at V and 3 bases at J, with 16 bases in the middle. The CDR3 region is CAITTSPDGYNEQFF. For the CDR3, the DNA is TGTGCCATCACTACATCCCCGGACGGCTACAATGAGCAGTTCTTC.

This clonotype was found many times. The J gene is TRBJ2-5, the V gene TRBV25-1; 9 bases agree with TRBD1. In germline, CDR1 is MGHDK, CDR2 SYGVNS. The J segment lost 5 bases and the V segment lost 2 bases, leaving 6 bases of the junction unmatched. This CDR3 has 15 amino acids. CDR3 DNA sequence: TGTGCCAGCAGTGAAAGGACAGGGGTCTGGGAGACCCAGTACTTC. It yields the protein CASSERTGVWETQYF.

The chain combines TRBV19 with TRBJ2-7; the match to TRBD2 covers 13 bases. The germline CDR1 and CDR2 sequences are LNHDA and SQIVND (reference sequence). Germline trimming cut 7 bases from V and 7 bases from J; bases unmatched to any gene: 13. The CDR3 consists of 16 residues. This CDR3 reads CASTMEGTSGIGEQYF. The CDR3 nucleotides read TGTGCCAGTACCATGGAGGGGACTAGCGGGATTGGGGAGCAGTACTTC.

This clonotype turned up a few times. At one end, the junction sequence differs from germline, possibly due to a read error. The rearrangement joins TRBV30 to TRBJ2-7; weak D call: TRBD1 (6 bases). The CDR3 is 13 amino acids. Germline CDR1 is GTSNPN and CDR2 is SVGIG (reference sequence). The CDR3 protein is CACHPQGSCEQYF. Written as DNA, the CDR3 is TGTGCCTGTCACCCACAGGGTTCCTGCGAGCAGTACTTC.

This clonotype was seen many times. The chain recombines TRBV13 with TRBJ1-1; D remains unclear. This CDR3 has 11 residues. V was trimmed by 8 bases and J by 1 base, leaving 5 bases between them. Germline assignment: CDR1 PRHDT and CDR2 FYEKMQ (reference sequence). CDR3 sequence: CASLWNTEAFF. CDR3 DNA sequence: TGTGCCAGCCTCTGGAACACTGAAGCTTTCTTT.

This clonotype was seen repeatedly, ten times or more. The chain combines TRBV7-2 with TRBJ2-5; 7 nucleotides agree with TRBD2. CDR1 is SGHTA, CDR2 FQGNSA, per germline. This CDR3 spans 16 amino acids. Trimming cost V 5 bases and J 5 bases; bases outside gene matches: 14. The CDR3 protein is CASSPGGTAVLETQYF. The CDR3 region has the DNA TGTGCCAGCAGCCCCGGGGGGACTGCCGTTTTGGAGACCCAGTACTTC.

This clonotype was seen a few times. V gene TRBV25-1 combines with J gene TRBJ2-2; either TRBD1 or TRBD2 may supply D (6 bases each). The length of the CDR3 is 17 residues. Trimming pared 0 bases from V and 1 base from J, leaving 12 bases between. CDR1 and CDR2 from the germline V gene are MGHDK and SYGVNS. The CDR3 loop is CASSEYFGGRNTGELFF. Written as DNA, the CDR3 is TGTGCCAGCAGTGAATATTTTGGGGGGCGGAACACCGGGGAGCTGTTTTTT.

The chain is built from TRBV10-3 and TRBJ2-3; 9 positions agree with TRBD1. Germline V gives CDR1 ENHRY, CDR2 SYGVKD. The CDR3 sequence is 16 residues long. The junction had 12 bases not matched to a gene; V was cut back by 6 bases and J by 5 bases. CDR3 sequence: CAISGTGKEAEDTQYF. CDR3 sequence (DNA): TGTGCCATCAGCGGGACAGGGAAAGAGGCGGAAGATACGCAGTATTTT.

This clonotype occurred many times. This sequence joins TRBV6-1 and TRBJ2-2; no firm D call. V lost 4 bases and J lost 2, with 5 bases in between. The germline CDR1 and CDR2 sequences are MNHNS and SASEGT. This CDR3 contains 13 residues. CDR3 residues: CASSGLNTGELFF. In nucleotides, the CDR3 is TGTGCCAGCAGTGGACTTAACACCGGGGAGCTGTTTTTT.

This chain joins TRBV27 and TRBJ2-3; TRBD2 aligns across 10 bases. The length of the CDR3 is 16 residues. The germline gives CDR1 MNHEY, CDR2 SMNVEV (reference sequence). The V gene end was trimmed by 6 bases and the J gene end by 5 bases; junction bases not matched to a gene: 11. The DNA of the CDR3 is TGTGCCAGCAGACTAGCGGGGCCTTCTTGGAGAGATACGCAGTATTTT. Translating gives CASRLAGPSWRDTQYF.

This clonotype was recorded at least ten times. The chain carries TRBV24-1 and TRBJ2-1, with TRBD1 matching over 9 bases. Losses at the gene ends were 3 bases for V and 6 bases for J; bases not matched to a gene: 5. Germline V gene data show CDR1 as KGHDR and CDR2 as SFDVKD. CDR3 length: 15 amino acids. The CDR3 DNA follows: TGTGCCACCAGTGATCCGGAGACAGGGGGCAATGAGCAGTTCTTC. Protein product: CATSDPETGGNEQFF.

There are many counts of this clonotype. This chain joins TRBV10-3 and TRBJ2-5; no clear D. Germline-derived CDR1 and CDR2 are ENHRY and SYGVKD. There are 13 residues in the CDR3. V shed 4 bases and J shed 3 bases, with 9 bases lying between them. The CDR3 is CAISGTDEETQYF. In DNA, the CDR3 is TGTGCCATCAGTGGGACGGACGAAGAGACCCAGTACTTC.

This clonotype was detected many times. The CDR3 DNA sequence: TGCAGCGTTGAATACAGGGAACCCTACGAGCAGTACTTC. Translation gives CSVEYREPYEQYF. The chain recombines TRBV29-1 with TRBJ2-7; maybe TRBD1 (6 bases). CDR1 SQVTM and CDR2 ANQGSEA come from the germline V gene. The CDR3 runs 13 residues. Trimming cost V 2 bases and J 2 bases, with 10 bases left between them.

The chain has TRBV7-2 and TRBJ1-2, with D possibly being TRBD1 (6 bases). The CDR3 extends over 14 amino acids. Germline CDR1 and CDR2: SGHTA and FQGNSA. Trimming cost V 3 bases and J 1 base, with 9 bases left between them. The DNA of the CDR3 is TGTGCCAGCAGCTTTCGGACAGTTAACTATGGCTACACCTTC. This codes for CASSFRTVNYGYTF.

A remark on this clonotype: Given a much more abundant clone one base away, this may be a read error. The chain links TRBV24-1 to TRBJ2-3; tentative D call: TRBD2 (5 bases). V shed 5 bases and J shed 2 bases, with 22 bases lying between them. Germline assignment: CDR1 KGHDR and CDR2 SFDVKD. The CDR3 has 18 amino acids. The CDR3 nucleotides read TGTGCCACCAGTGGCCCTGGACTGCCGCCCACCTACACAGATACGCAGTATTTT. Its translation is CATSGPGLPPTYTDTQYF.

There are many counts of this clonotype. The V and J genes are TRBV2 and TRBJ1-2; D remains unclear. Germline-derived CDR1 and CDR2 are SNHLY and FYNNEI. The CDR3 runs to 11 residues. The ends were cut back, 3 bases at V and 5 bases at J, with 4 bases in the middle. Here the CDR3 DNA reads TGTGCCAGCAGTGACGGTTATGGCTACACCTTC. It encodes CASSDGYGYTF.

The chain couples TRBV5-1 to TRBJ1-4; no firm D call. The CDR3 spans 15 residues. CDR1 and CDR2 from the germline V gene are SGHRS and YFSETQ. With 0 bases removed from V and 4 bases from J, the gap between germline ends came to 10 bases. CDR3 amino acids: CASSLGQSLNEKLFF. CDR3 coding DNA: TGCGCCAGCAGCTTGGGACAATCCCTTAATGAAAAACTGTTTTTT.